The TCR beta chain under discussion was sequenced for a study of regulatory T cells in long-lasting Graves disease. As for this clonotype: What it binds is not known.

Germline lookup yields CDR1 SGHRS and CDR2 YFSETQ. Deletions cut 5 bases from V and 6 bases from J, with 8 bases between. This CDR3 has 12 amino acids. Documented time point: newly diagnosed GD, antithyroid drugs for less than 3 months. Making the TCR library involved RNA that had been extracted from PBMCs. As a group, patients came from one endocrinology department in Xi'an, China. General study findings and limits: Persistent patients had a count of shared public clonotypes (approximately 3,000) that exceeded that of new patients (around 1,000). Persistent cases favored TRBV28, TRBJ1-2 and TRBJ2-5.

HTBI primers from iRepertoire and Arm-PCR of CDR3 regions yielded the TCR beta libraries. TCRdb independently ran MiXCR on the multiplex PCR reads; one entry per CDR3 protein. This table has 440,000 or so distinct CDR3 sequences, just under 15% appearing once. The data also belong to a second study, concerning T cells in Graves' hyperthyroidism and ophthalmopathy. Per that study: The HTBI primer set drove a first-round RT-PCR of the TCR CDR3.

The sample in question was peripheral blood mononuclear cells (PBMCs), obtained at new diagnosis, from a patient treated with antithyroid drugs. The V gene is TRBV5-1, the J gene TRBJ2-2, with D tentatively TRBD1 (5 bases). The origin of this receptor is a woman aged 30 to 39 with Graves disease. CDR3: CASRPTAGELFF. CDR3 coding DNA: TGCGCCAGCAGACCGACAGCCGGGGAGCTGTTTTTT.